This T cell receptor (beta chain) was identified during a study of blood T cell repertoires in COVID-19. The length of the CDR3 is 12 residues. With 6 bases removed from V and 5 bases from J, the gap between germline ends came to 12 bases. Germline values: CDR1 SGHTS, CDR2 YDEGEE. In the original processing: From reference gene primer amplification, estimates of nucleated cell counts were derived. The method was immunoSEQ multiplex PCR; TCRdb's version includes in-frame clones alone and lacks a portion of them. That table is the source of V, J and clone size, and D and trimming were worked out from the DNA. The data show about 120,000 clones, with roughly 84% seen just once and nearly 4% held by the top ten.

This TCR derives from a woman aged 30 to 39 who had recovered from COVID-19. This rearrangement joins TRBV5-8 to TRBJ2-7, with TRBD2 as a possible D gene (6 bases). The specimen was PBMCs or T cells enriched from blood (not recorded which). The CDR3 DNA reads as TGTGCCAGCATGGCGGGAAACAACGAGCAGTACTTC. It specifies CASMAGNNEQYF. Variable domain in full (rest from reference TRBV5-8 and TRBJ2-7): EAGVTQSPTHLIKTRGQQATLRCSPISGHTSVYWYQQALGLGLQFLLWYDEGEERNRGNFPPRFSGRQFPNYSSELNVNALELEDSALYLCASMAGNNEQYFGPGTRLTVT.